This TCR beta chain was observed in a study of TIL therapy for anti-PD-1-resistant metastatic lung cancer. Across the study: Patients had a median age of 54 years (range about 35-85). Median tumor mutation burden was 1.5 mutations per megabase.

Study findings and constraints: The baseline peripheral repertoire was partially replaced by infused TIL clonotypes that later decayed.

The libraries were made with immunoSEQ v3. Libraries were sequenced to 2 million to 2.5 million read pairs (survey) or about 5-6 million (deep). Data came from immunoSEQ multiplex PCR; TCRdb stores just in-frame clones and leaves some out. The data hold more than 55,000 clones, with roughly 66% observed a single time. Time point specified: pre-treatment sample, taken before nivolumab and TIL therapy. There are 16 residues in the CDR3. The V end lost 5 bases, the J end lost 5 bases, and 18 bases lay between the germline ends. CDR1 and CDR2 from the germline V gene are SEHNR and FQNEAQ (reference sequence). Notes on this clone: Antigen: not known.

This receptor was obtained from a person between 25 and 80 years old with non-small cell lung cancer. The rearrangement joins TRBV7-9 to TRBJ2-2; D might be TRBD1 or TRBD2, each matching 6 bases. Here the sequenced sample was blood, taken at baseline. The CDR3 sequence: CASSVGAGGATGELFF. CDR3 nucleotide sequence: TGTGCCAGCAGCGTTGGCGCCGGGGGCGCGACCGGGGAGCTGTTTTTT. Full variable domain (outside the CDR3, taken from reference TRBV7-9 and TRBJ2-2): DTGVSQNPRHKITKRGQNVTFRCDPISEHNRLYWYRQTLGQGPEFLTYFQNEAQLEKSRLLSDRFSAERPKGSFSTLEIQRTEQGDSAMYLCASSVGAGGATGELFFGEGSRLTVL.